This T cell receptor (beta chain) derives from a study of T cells after yellow fever vaccination. Overall study: In the case of low-cell-number fractions, SMART-Seq v4 Ultra Low Input was used for preparation. Study findings and constraints: It was a weaker secondary response, yet one that peaked faster, at day 5 versus 15. Booster sampling recovered most clones from primary vaccination (approximately 96% CD4, around 90% CD8).

This clonotype was detected many times. Its antigen is not known. The germline gives CDR1 SQVTM, CDR2 ANQGSEA. This CDR3 is 13 amino acids long. Trimming shortened V by 2 bases and J by 0 bases, and 7 bases separated the two germline ends. Synthesis of TCR cDNA relied on 5'RACE template switching, which attached a universal primer site and UMIs. TCRdb itself ran the 5' RACE reads through MiXCR, one entry per CDR3 protein. The sample yields 100,000 to 150,000 distinct CDR3 sequences, under 8% seen once. This chain joins TRBV29-1 and TRBJ1-1; no clear D. This sequence was found in a man between 18 and 29 years old who received the YFV17D yellow fever vaccine. This specimen consisted of CD4+ T cells sorted from PBMCs, obtained 10 days after the first yellow fever vaccination. CDR3 nucleotides: TGCAGCGTTGAACCCTGGCTGAACACTGAAGCTTTCTTT. It codes for CSVEPWLNTEAFF.